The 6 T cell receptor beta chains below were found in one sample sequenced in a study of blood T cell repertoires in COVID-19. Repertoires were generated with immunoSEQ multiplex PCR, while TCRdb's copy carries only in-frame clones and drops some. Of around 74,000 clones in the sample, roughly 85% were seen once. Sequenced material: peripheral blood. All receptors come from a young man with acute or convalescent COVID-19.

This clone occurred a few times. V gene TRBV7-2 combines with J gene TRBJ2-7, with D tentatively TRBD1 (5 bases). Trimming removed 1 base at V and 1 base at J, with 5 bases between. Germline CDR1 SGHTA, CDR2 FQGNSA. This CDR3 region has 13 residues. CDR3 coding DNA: TGTGCCAGCAGCTTAGACAGGTCCTACGAGCAGTACTTC. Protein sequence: CASSLDRSYEQYF.

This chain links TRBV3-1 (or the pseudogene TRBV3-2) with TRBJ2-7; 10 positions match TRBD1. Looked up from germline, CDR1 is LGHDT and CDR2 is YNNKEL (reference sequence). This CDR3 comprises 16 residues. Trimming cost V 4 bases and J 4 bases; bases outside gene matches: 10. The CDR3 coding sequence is TGTGCCAGCAGCCCTTCTACCGGGACAGGGGCGTACGAGCAGTACTTC. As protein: CASSPSTGTGAYEQYF.

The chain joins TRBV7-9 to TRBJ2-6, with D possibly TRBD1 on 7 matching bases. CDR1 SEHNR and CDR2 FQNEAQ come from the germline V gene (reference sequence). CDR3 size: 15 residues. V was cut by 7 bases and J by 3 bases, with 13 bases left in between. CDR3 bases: TGTGCCAGCACCCCAGGGGGGATTGGGGCCAACGTCCTGACTTTC. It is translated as CASTPGGIGANVLTF.

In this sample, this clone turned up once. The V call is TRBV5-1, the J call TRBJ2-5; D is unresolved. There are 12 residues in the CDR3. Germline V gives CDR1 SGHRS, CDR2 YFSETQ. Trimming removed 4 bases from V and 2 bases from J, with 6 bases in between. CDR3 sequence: CASSAQQETQYF. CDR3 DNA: TGCGCCAGCAGCGCGCAACAAGAGACCCAGTACTTC. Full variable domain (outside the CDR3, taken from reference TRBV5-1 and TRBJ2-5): KAGVTQTPRYLIKTRGQQVTLSCSPISGHRSVSWYQQTPGQGLQFLFEYFSETQRNKGNFPGRFSGRQFSNSRSEMNVSTLELGDSALYLCASSAQQETQYFGPGTRLLVL.

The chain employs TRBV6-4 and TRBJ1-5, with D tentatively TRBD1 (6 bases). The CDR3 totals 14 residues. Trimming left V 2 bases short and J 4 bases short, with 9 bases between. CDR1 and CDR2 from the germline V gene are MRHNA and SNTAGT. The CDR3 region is CASSDGDTNQPQHF. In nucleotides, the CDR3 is TGTGCCAGCAGTGACGGGGACACAAATCAGCCCCAGCATTTT.

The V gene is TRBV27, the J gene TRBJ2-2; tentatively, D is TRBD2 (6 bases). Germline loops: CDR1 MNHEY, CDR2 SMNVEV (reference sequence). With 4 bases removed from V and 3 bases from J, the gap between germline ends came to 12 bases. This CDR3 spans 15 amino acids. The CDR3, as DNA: TGTGCCAGCAGTTCCCCCGGGACTTACACCGGGGAGCTGTTTTTT. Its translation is CASSSPGTYTGELFF.